The 25 T cell receptor beta chains presented below share a single source sample, sequenced in a study of long-term antiretroviral therapy in people with HIV. Sequencing relied on immunoSEQ assay v3.0, run at survey level. TCRdb's table, derived via immunoSEQ multiplex PCR, lists solely in-frame clones and lacks some. The top ten clones hold around 8.6% of a sample with around 21,000 clones, around 87% of them seen once. This material consisted of unsorted PBMCs, taken 0.2 years before starting antiretroviral therapy. The source of these receptors is a man in his late teens or twenties with HIV.

CDR3 DNA sequence: TGTGCCAGCAGCGTAGGGGCCATATCTAGCAATCAGCCCCAGCATTTT. Its translation: CASSVGAISSNQPQHF. The chain recombines TRBV9 with TRBJ1-5; no definite D call. Germline CDR1 reads SGDLS; CDR2 reads YYNGEE. V was trimmed by 0 bases and J by 0 bases, leaving 10 bases between them. The length of the CDR3 is 16 residues.

The rearrangement joins TRBV4-3 to TRBJ1-2; possible D gene TRBD1, 5 bases. Germline V gives CDR1 LGHNA, CDR2 YSLEER. The V and J ends lost 1 base and 5 bases respectively, with 20 bases between them. The CDR3 contains 17 residues. CDR3 amino acids: CASSQGLEGPGAYGYTF. The DNA for the CDR3 is TGCGCCAGCAGCCAAGGATTGGAGGGTCCCGGGGCGTATGGCTACACCTTC.

This clone showed up just a few times. The CDR3 loop is CASSNEDTTDTQYF. CDR3 bases: TGTGCCAGCAGCAACGAGGACACCACAGATACGCAGTATTTT. The chain carries TRBV11-2 and TRBJ2-3, with TRBD1 as a possible D gene (5 bases). V was cut by 5 bases and J by 2 bases, with 11 bases left in between. CDR3 length: 14 residues. The germline CDR1 and CDR2 sequences are SGHAT and FQNNGV.

This clone was counted a few times. Here the CDR3 DNA reads TGTGCCAGCAGCCTCCTCCTTACCGGGACAGCATACAATGAGCAGTTCTTC. This translates into CASSLLLTGTAYNEQFF. The genes are TRBV7-2 and TRBJ2-1, with TRBD1 matching 7 bases. Germline loops: CDR1 SGHTA, CDR2 FQGNSA. J gave up 4 bases and V 5 bases, and 14 bases lay outside the gene matches. The CDR3 is 17 amino acids.

The chain recombines TRBV11-2 with TRBJ2-7, with 7 bases aligning to TRBD2. Per the germline V gene, CDR1 is SGHAT and CDR2 is FQNNGV. The junction had 9 bases not matched to a gene; V was cut back by 1 base and J by 6 bases. The CDR3 length is 15 residues. CDR3 protein: CASSLGGGSGSEQYF. The CDR3 DNA reads as TGTGCCAGCAGCTTAGGAGGCGGGAGCGGGTCCGAGCAGTACTTC.

CDR3 nucleotide sequence: TGTGCCAGAAGCTTGGGGGCGAGGAGCTCCTACAATGAGCAGTTCTTC. This codes for CARSLGARSSYNEQFF. The chain joins TRBV5-3 to TRBJ2-1; D remains ambiguous. TRBV5-3 falls under the ORF class, with uncertain function. The CDR3 contains 16 residues. V was trimmed by 0 bases and J by 0 bases, leaving 10 bases between them.

The genes are TRBV5-1 and TRBJ1-1; D gene unclear. CDR3 length equals 13 residues. Trimming took off 8 bases at V and 0 bases at J, with 11 bases between the two ends. Germline lookup yields CDR1 SGHRS and CDR2 YFSETQ. CDR3 protein: CASRRELNTEAFF. For the CDR3, the DNA is TGCGCCAGTAGGAGGGAGCTGAACACTGAAGCTTTCTTT.

This chain connects TRBV19 to TRBJ2-7, with D maybe TRBD1 (6 bases). From germline, CDR1 is LNHDA and CDR2 SQIVND (reference sequence). The ends were cut back, 6 bases at V and 2 bases at J, with 17 bases in the middle. The CDR3 is made up of 15 amino acids. For the CDR3, the DNA is TGTGCCAGTAGCTCTTCAGCAGGGGACACCTACGAGCAGTACTTC. Amino acid sequence: CASSSSAGDTYEQYF.

V and J are TRBV27 and TRBJ2-7, with D hard to call. V was pared by 4 bases and J by 3 bases, with 10 bases between. Germline V gives CDR1 MNHEY, CDR2 SMNVEV (reference sequence). This CDR3 has 13 residues. The CDR3 DNA sequence: TGTGCCAGCAGTTCTACAGCGAACTACGAGCAGTACTTC. This encodes CASSSTANYEQYF.

Only one count was recorded for this clone. The rearrangement links TRBV10-3 to TRBJ2-7; unclear D gene. Germline-derived CDR1 and CDR2 are ENHRY and SYGVKD. CDR3 length: 11 residues. Trimming pared 0 bases from V and 5 bases from J, leaving 2 bases between. CDR3 in amino acids: CAISESNEQYF. In DNA form, the CDR3 reads TGTGCCATCAGTGAGTCTAACGAGCAGTACTTC.

This clone was seen a few times. The chain links TRBV11-2 to TRBJ2-7; D might be TRBD2 (5 bases). This CDR3 comprises 14 residues. V was cut by 2 bases and J by 6 bases, with 14 bases left in between. Germline CDR1 is SGHAT and CDR2 is FQNNGV. The CDR3 reads CASSLIEGVSEQYF. The CDR3 DNA reads as TGTGCCAGCAGCTTAATAGAGGGTGTGTCCGAGCAGTACTTC.

This chain's CDR3 is CSVGQGGTEAFF. DNA of the CDR3: TGCAGCGTTGGACAGGGCGGCACTGAAGCTTTCTTT. The chain carries TRBV29-1 and TRBJ1-1; 7 nucleotides align to TRBD1. The germline V gene encodes CDR1 SQVTM and CDR2 ANQGSEA. The CDR3 loop spans 12 amino acids. Trimming removed 4 bases from V and 4 bases from J; junction bases left unmatched: 3.

V usage is TRBV7-2 and J usage is TRBJ2-7, with D perhaps TRBD1 or TRBD2 (5 bases each). The germline gives CDR1 SGHTA, CDR2 FQGNSA. Trimming took 5 bases from V and 3 from J, leaving 11 bases between them. The CDR3 spans 13 residues. CDR3 nucleotide sequence: TGTGCCAGCAGCCGTCGGGACCGCTACGAGCAGTACTTC. Encoded protein: CASSRRDRYEQYF.

This chain links TRBV30 with TRBJ1-2; D is unclear. With 6 bases removed from V and 3 bases from J, the gap between germline ends came to 14 bases. The length of the CDR3 is 13 residues. The germline V gene has CDR1 GTSNPN and CDR2 SVGIG (reference sequence). For the CDR3, the DNA is TGTGCCTGCTTCGAACCCGGGGACTATGGCTACACCTTC. Encoded protein: CACFEPGDYGYTF.

This chain links TRBV5-1 with TRBJ2-7, with D tentatively TRBD1 (8 bases). This CDR3 comprises 14 residues. From germline, CDR1 is SGHRS and CDR2 YFSETQ. V lost 5 bases and J 6 bases, leaving 18 bases between the germline ends. For the CDR3, the DNA is TGCGCCAGCAGTTACACAGGGGGGGGTTTCGAGCAGTACTTC. Translation gives CASSYTGGGFEQYF.

The V and J genes are TRBV4-3 and TRBJ2-7; 11 positions agree with TRBD2. The ends lost 4 bases at V and 4 bases at J; junction bases unmatched: 6. Germline V CDR1 and CDR2: LGHNA, YSLEER. The CDR3 is 15 residues long. The chain's CDR3 is CASSLGTSGAYEQYF. The DNA for the CDR3 is TGCGCCAGCAGCCTCGGGACTAGCGGAGCTTACGAGCAGTACTTC.

In its sample, this clone was seen a few times. The chain has TRBV19 and TRBJ1-6; TRBD1 is a possible D gene (6 bases). Germline V gene data show CDR1 as LNHDA and CDR2 as SQIVND (reference sequence). V was pared by 3 bases and J by 2 bases, with 14 bases between. This CDR3 spans 17 amino acids. CDR3 in DNA: TGTGCCAGTAGTATTTACAGGGTAGTCACCTATAATTCACCCCTCCACTTT. Amino acid sequence: CASSIYRVVTYNSPLHF.

This rearrangement joins TRBV27 to TRBJ1-1; D call uncertain. Trimming removed 6 bases from V and 4 bases from J, with 15 bases in between. The CDR3 totals 14 residues. The germline V gene has CDR1 MNHEY and CDR2 SMNVEV (reference sequence). DNA of the CDR3: TGTGCCAGCAGCCCGGAGACTGCCGTCACTGAAGCTTTCTTT. Translation: CASSPETAVTEAFF.

The sample holds one count of this clone. The CDR3 DNA sequence: TGTGCCAGCAGCCCACGGACTAGCGGGTTTTCAATAGACACAGATACGCAGTATTTT. Translating it yields CASSPRTSGFSIDTDTQYF. The J gene is TRBJ2-3, the V gene TRBV9; 11 bases map to TRBD2. The CDR3 totals 19 residues. V dropped 4 bases and J dropped 2; count of bases not matched to a gene: 15. Germline V CDR1 and CDR2: SGDLS, YYNGEE.

This clone was recorded once. Compared with germline, one end of the junction differs, possibly owing to a read error. The chain uses TRBV6-5 and TRBJ1-2, with D perhaps TRBD1 (6 bases). CDR3 size: 12 residues. From germline, CDR1 is MNHEY and CDR2 SVGAGI. The CDR3: CASSYSEGEPIF. Here the CDR3 DNA reads TGTGCCAGCAGTTACTCTGAGGGGGAGCCCATATTC.

This clone turned up a few times. The V and J genes are TRBV4-3 and TRBJ2-7, with 8 bases lining up with TRBD1. Trimming took 1 base from V and 3 from J; bases not matched to a gene: 5. The CDR3 length is 15 residues. Germline lookup yields CDR1 LGHNA and CDR2 YSLEER. CDR3 loop: CASSQGTGWDYEQYF. In DNA form, the CDR3 reads TGCGCCAGCAGCCAAGGGACAGGGTGGGACTACGAGCAGTACTTC.

This chain joins TRBV7-3 and TRBJ2-3; 12 positions agree with TRBD2. This CDR3 has 16 residues. V shed 2 bases, J shed 9 bases, and the junction held 9 bases outside the gene matches. Germline loops: CDR1 SGHTA, CDR2 FQGTGA. The CDR3 sequence: CASSLGLAGGLETQYF. The CDR3 DNA reads as TGTGCCAGCAGCTTAGGGCTAGCGGGGGGGCTGGAGACGCAGTATTTT.

The chain couples TRBV5-6 to TRBJ2-7; D unresolved. This CDR3 is built from 12 residues. Trimming removed 0 bases from V and 10 bases from J, with 11 bases in between. Looked up from germline, CDR1 is SGHDT and CDR2 is YYEEEE. This CDR3 is CASSLGAPKQYF. CDR3 sequence (DNA): TGTGCCAGCAGCTTGGGGGCACCGAAACAGTACTTC.

V gene TRBV5-1 combines with J gene TRBJ2-3; D unclear. The germline gives CDR1 SGHRS, CDR2 YFSETQ. The CDR3 sequence is 17 residues long. Trimming left V 5 bases short and J 4 bases short, with 23 bases between. Here the CDR3 DNA reads TGCGCCAGCAGTCCCAAACCTCGTAGGTGGAGTCCAGATACGCAGTATTTT. It codes for CASSPKPRRWSPDTQYF.

The gene calls are TRBV11-3 and TRBJ2-7; 9 bases map to TRBD2. The V gene's germline CDR1 is SGHNT and CDR2 YENEEA. Trimming cost V 3 bases and J 5 bases; bases outside gene matches: 5. This CDR3 has 14 residues. The CDR3 DNA reads as TGTGCCAGCAGCTTTAGCGGGAGTGTCCACGAGCAGTACTTC. Its translation is CASSFSGSVHEQYF.